This T cell receptor beta chain was obtained from a study of molecular identifiers for immune sequencing clone quantification. Study-wide results and limits: Identical TCR molecules sharing a barcode could underestimate highly expanded clone sizes.

Remarks on this clonotype: Antigen unknown. With a much larger clone just one base away, this may be a read error.

The CDR3 sequence is 16 residues long. Germline values: CDR1 SGHRS, CDR2 YFSETQ. TCR libraries were built in bulk with a published protocol and specific TCR primers. TCRdb ran MiXCR on the PCR reads and lists one entry per CDR3 protein. The sample contains about 640,000 distinct CDR3 sequences, around 20% of which appear only once. This clonotype originated in a human donor in good health. Some libraries in this study had Jurkat cell RNA spiked in. The chain joins TRBV5-1 to TRBJ2-7; D might be TRBD1 (5 bases). The sequenced material came from naive CD8+ T cells from blood, with Jurkat cell RNA spiked in. Subset here: FACS-sorted CD8+CD4-CCR7+CD45RA+ naive T cells. The CDR3 loop is CACSLYGTGQSYEQYF. In nucleotides, the CDR3 is TGCGCCTGCAGCTTGTACGGCACAGGACAATCCTACGAGCAGTACTTC.